The 15 T cell receptor beta chains below were found in one sample sequenced in a study of OX40 agonist ivuxolimab in advanced cancers. Using immunoSEQ multiplex PCR, the repertoire was profiled, and TCRdb retains in-frame clones only, with some absent. The table records around 80,000 clones, 91% of them present only once. This sample comprised CD4+ or CD8+ T cells sorted from blood, obtained in a trial of the OX40 agonist ivuxolimab. These receptors originate from an adult with an advanced solid tumor such as melanoma, head and neck, liver or kidney cancer.

The chain links TRBV7-2 to TRBJ2-2; tentatively, D is TRBD2 (6 bases). The CDR3 consists of 14 residues. Germline V gives CDR1 SGHTA, CDR2 FQGNSA. With 5 bases removed from V and 7 bases from J, the gap between germline ends came to 14 bases. The CDR3 DNA sequence: TGTGCCAGCAGCCTAATCCGGGAGCTCGGGGAGCTGTTTTTT. Encoded protein: CASSLIRELGELFF. The full variable domain, its missing parts supplied by reference TRBV7-2 and TRBJ2-2, is GAGVSQSPSNKVTEKGKDVELRCDPISGHTALYWYRQSLGQGLEFLIYFQGNSAPDKSGLPSDRFSAERTGGSVSTLTIQRTQQEDSAVYLCASSLIRELGELFFGEGSRLTVL.

The V call is TRBV19, the J call TRBJ1-4; D not resolved. Germline V lookup: CDR1 LNHDA, CDR2 SQIVND (reference sequence). V was pared by 3 bases and J by 8 bases, with 16 bases between. The CDR3 is made up of 15 amino acids. The CDR3 loop reads CASSMRPTVQEKLFF. Here the CDR3 DNA reads TGTGCCAGTAGTATGCGGCCCACCGTTCAGGAAAAACTGTTTTTT.

The sample holds one count of this clone. In nucleotides, the CDR3 is TGTGCCTGTGGTGGGCGGGAGGCGCAGTACTTC. This encodes CACGGREAQYF. J is TRBJ2-7 and V is TRBV30; TRBD2 agrees at 8 bases. Unmatched junction bases numbered 7, after V lost 6 bases and J lost 9 bases. The CDR3 consists of 11 residues. Germline assignment: CDR1 GTSNPN and CDR2 SVGIG (reference sequence).

This chain links TRBV5-1 with TRBJ2-1; the match to TRBD2 covers 14 bases. V trimming: 2 bases; J trimming: 1 base; junction bases outside the gene matches: 8. CDR1 SGHRS and CDR2 YFSETQ come from the germline V gene. The CDR3 length is 19 residues. CDR3 region: CASSLNGTSGSKSYNEQFF. The CDR3 region has the DNA TGCGCCAGCAGCTTAAATGGGACTAGCGGGAGTAAGTCCTACAATGAGCAGTTCTTC.

This chain connects TRBV6-1 to TRBJ2-7; no firm D call. There are 11 residues in the CDR3. V lost 6 bases and J 5 bases, leaving 8 bases between the germline ends. The V gene's germline CDR1 is MNHNS and CDR2 SASEGT. The CDR3 spells CASSSLNEQYF. The CDR3 region has the DNA TGTGCCAGCAGCTCCTTGAACGAGCAGTACTTC.

This clone was seen only a few times. The V call is TRBV5-1, the J call TRBJ1-1, with D possibly being TRBD1 (5 bases). V was pared by 4 bases and J by 6 bases, with 13 bases between. Germline V gene lookup returns CDR1 SGHRS and CDR2 YFSETQ. This CDR3 is built from 13 residues. The CDR3 nucleotides read TGCGCCAGCAGCGCAGGGAGTTCTTCTGAAGCTTTCTTT. As protein: CASSAGSSSEAFF.

This sequence joins TRBV10-1 and TRBJ2-3; D possibly corresponds to TRBD2 (5 bases). Trimming took off 2 bases at V and 2 bases at J, with 8 bases between the two ends. The CDR3 is 14 residues long. CDR1 is WNHNN and CDR2 is SYGVQD in the germline V gene (reference sequence). CDR3 residues: CASSESGFTDTQYF. The CDR3, as DNA: TGCGCCAGCAGTGAGAGCGGATTCACAGATACGCAGTATTTT.

The chain recombines TRBV10-3 with TRBJ1-1; D gene uncertain. CDR3 length equals 13 residues. CDR1 and CDR2 (germline): ENHRY, SYGVKD. The ends were cut back, 6 bases at V and 5 bases at J, with 13 bases in the middle. The CDR3 DNA follows: TGTGCCATCAGGTCGGGGTTTTGGACTGAAGCTTTCTTT. Amino acid sequence: CAIRSGFWTEAFF.

J is TRBJ2-7 and V is TRBV5-5; a possible D gene is TRBD2 (5 bases). This CDR3 is 13 amino acids long. From germline, CDR1 is SGHKS and CDR2 YYEKEE (reference sequence). Trimming removed 5 bases at V and 6 bases at J, with 15 bases between. In nucleotides, the CDR3 is TGTGCCAGCAGAGAGAGGGATTTTTCCGAGCAGTACTTC. Translating it yields CASRERDFSEQYF.

A few counts support this clone. CDR3 coding DNA: TGTGCCAGCAGCCACCGAAGGCTAGGCGGGGAGACCCAGTACTTC. Its protein is CASSHRRLGGETQYF. This chain joins TRBV7-9 and TRBJ2-5, with a tentative D call TRBD2 (5 bases). Trimming stripped 5 bases from V and 5 bases from J, with 18 bases between. The CDR3 loop spans 15 amino acids. Germline CDR1 reads SEHNR; CDR2 reads FQNEAQ (reference sequence). Together with reference TRBV7-9 and TRBJ2-5, the CDR3 gives the full variable domain: DTGVSQNPRHKITKRGQNVTFRCDPISEHNRLYWYRQTLGQGPEFLTYFQNEAQLEKSRLLSDRFSAERPKGSFSTLEIQRTEQGDSAMYLCASSHRRLGGETQYFGPGTRLLVL.

This chain connects TRBV7-2 to TRBJ2-5; D gene unclear. The germline gives CDR1 SGHTA, CDR2 FQGNSA. V was pared by 1 base and J by 9 bases, with 15 bases between. The CDR3 covers 14 residues. CDR3 residues: CASSLDPVSEAQYF. The CDR3 DNA is TGTGCCAGCAGCTTAGATCCAGTGTCTGAGGCCCAGTACTTC. Supplemented by reference TRBV7-2 and TRBJ2-5, the full variable domain reads GAGVSQSPSNKVTEKGKDVELRCDPISGHTALYWYRQSLGQGLEFLIYFQGNSAPDKSGLPSDRFSAERTGGSVSTLTIQRTQQEDSAVYLCASSLDPVSEAQYFGPGTRLLVL.

The V gene is TRBV5-1, the J gene TRBJ2-1; weak D call: TRBD1 (5 bases). There are 15 residues in the CDR3. From germline, CDR1 is SGHRS and CDR2 YFSETQ. V was trimmed by 4 bases and J by 5 bases, leaving 16 bases between them. The CDR3 DNA is TGCGCCAGCAGCCTACTCCAAGGGGCGCACAATGAGCAGTTCTTC. This gives the protein CASSLLQGAHNEQFF.

The rearrangement uses TRBV4-1 and TRBJ1-4, with 7 bases fitting TRBD1. CDR1 and CDR2 from the germline V gene are MGHRA and YSYEKL. The V segment lost 1 base and the J segment 2 bases; nucleotides outside the gene matches: 4. The CDR3 is made up of 16 amino acids. The CDR3 DNA reads as TGCGCCAGCAGCCAAGGACAGGGTCTCACTAATGAAAAACTGTTTTTT. Translated, it gives CASSQGQGLTNEKLFF.

CDR3 protein: CAWKLPGNTIYF. CDR3 DNA: TGTGCCTGGAAACTGCCTGGAAACACCATATATTTT. This rearrangement joins TRBV30 to TRBJ1-3; D is undetermined. CDR3 length: 12 amino acids. V was shortened by 4 bases and J by 2 bases, with 6 bases between the two germline ends. Germline V gene lookup returns CDR1 GTSNPN and CDR2 SVGIG (reference sequence).

V and J are TRBV7-6 and TRBJ2-1; 8 bases map to TRBD1. The CDR3 has 13 residues. CDR1 SGHVS and CDR2 FNYEAQ come from the germline V gene. Trimming at V came to 4 bases and at J to 10 bases, leaving 6 bases not matched to a gene. In DNA form, the CDR3 reads TGTGCCAGCAGCTCGGGGGACAGGAGGGAGCAGTTCTTC. This codes for CASSSGDRREQFF.